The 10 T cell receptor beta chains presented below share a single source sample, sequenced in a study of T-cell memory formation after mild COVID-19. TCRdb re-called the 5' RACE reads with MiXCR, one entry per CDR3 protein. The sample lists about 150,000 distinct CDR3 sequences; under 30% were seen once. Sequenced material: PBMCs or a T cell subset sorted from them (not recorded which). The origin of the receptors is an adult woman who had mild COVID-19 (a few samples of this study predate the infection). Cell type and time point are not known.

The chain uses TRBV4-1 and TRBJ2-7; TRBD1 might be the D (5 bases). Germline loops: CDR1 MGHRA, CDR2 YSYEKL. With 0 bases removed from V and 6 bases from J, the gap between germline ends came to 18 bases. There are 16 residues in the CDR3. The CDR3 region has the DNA TGCGCCAGCAGCCAAGATTACGAGGACATAGATTCCGAGCAGTACTTC. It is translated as CASSQDYEDIDSEQYF.

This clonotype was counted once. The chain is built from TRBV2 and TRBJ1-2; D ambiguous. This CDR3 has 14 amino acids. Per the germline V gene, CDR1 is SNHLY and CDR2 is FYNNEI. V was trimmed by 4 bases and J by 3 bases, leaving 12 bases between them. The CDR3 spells CASSAFEVYYGYTF. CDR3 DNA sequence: TGTGCCAGCAGTGCTTTCGAAGTCTACTATGGCTACACCTTC.

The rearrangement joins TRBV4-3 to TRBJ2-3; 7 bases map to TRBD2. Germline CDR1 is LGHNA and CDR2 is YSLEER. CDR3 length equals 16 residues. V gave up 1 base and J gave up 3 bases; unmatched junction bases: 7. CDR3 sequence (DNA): TGCGCCAGCAGCCAAGTGTCGGGAGGAGCGACAGATACGCAGTATTTT. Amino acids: CASSQVSGGATDTQYF.

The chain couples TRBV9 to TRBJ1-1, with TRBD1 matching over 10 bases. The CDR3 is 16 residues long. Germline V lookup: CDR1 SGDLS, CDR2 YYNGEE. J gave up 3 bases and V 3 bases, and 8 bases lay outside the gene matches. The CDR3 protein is CASSENTGTGDTEAFF. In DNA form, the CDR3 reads TGTGCCAGCAGCGAGAATACCGGGACAGGGGACACTGAAGCTTTCTTT.

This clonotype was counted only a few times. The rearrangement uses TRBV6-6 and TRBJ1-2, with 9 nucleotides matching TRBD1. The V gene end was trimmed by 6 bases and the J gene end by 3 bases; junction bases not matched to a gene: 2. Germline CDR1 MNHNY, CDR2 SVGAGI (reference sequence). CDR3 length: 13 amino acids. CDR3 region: CASRTGGDYGYTF. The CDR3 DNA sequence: TGTGCCAGCAGAACAGGGGGCGACTATGGCTACACCTTC.

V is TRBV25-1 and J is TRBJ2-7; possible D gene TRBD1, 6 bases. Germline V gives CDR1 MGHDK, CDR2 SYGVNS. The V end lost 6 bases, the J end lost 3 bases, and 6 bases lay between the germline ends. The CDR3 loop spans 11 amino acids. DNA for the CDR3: TGTGCCAGCAGGGACAGCTACGAGCAGTACTTC. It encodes CASRDSYEQYF.

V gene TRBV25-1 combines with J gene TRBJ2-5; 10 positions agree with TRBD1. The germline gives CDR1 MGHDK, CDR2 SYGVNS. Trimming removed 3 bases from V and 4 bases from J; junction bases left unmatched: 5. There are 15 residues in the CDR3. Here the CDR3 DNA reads TGTGCCAGCAGTGACTTAAGGACAGGGGGAGAGACCCAGTACTTC. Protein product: CASSDLRTGGETQYF. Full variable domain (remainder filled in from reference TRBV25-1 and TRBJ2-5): EADIYQTPRYLVIGTGKKITLECSQTMGHDKMYWYQQDPGMELHLIHYSYGVNSTEKGDLSSESTVSRIRTEHFPLTLESARPSHTSQYLCASSDLRTGGETQYFGPGTRLLVL.

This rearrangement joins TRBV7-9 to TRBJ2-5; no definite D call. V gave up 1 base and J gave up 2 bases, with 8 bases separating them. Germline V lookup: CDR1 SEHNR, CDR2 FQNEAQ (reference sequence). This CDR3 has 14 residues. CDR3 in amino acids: CASSLEASQETQYF. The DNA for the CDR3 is TGTGCCAGCAGCTTAGAAGCCAGTCAAGAGACCCAGTACTTC.

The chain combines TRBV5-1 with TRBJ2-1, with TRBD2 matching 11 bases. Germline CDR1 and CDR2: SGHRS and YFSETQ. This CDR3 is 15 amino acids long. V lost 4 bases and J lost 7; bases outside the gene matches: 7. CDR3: CASSPSSGGRNEQFF. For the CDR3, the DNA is TGCGCCAGCAGCCCTTCTAGCGGGGGGAGGAATGAGCAGTTCTTC.

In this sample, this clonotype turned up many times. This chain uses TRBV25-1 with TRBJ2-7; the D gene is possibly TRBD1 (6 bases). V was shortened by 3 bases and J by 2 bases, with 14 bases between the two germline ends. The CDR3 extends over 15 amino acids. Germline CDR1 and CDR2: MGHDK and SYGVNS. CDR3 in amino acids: CASSDPGQTTYEQYF. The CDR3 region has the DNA TGTGCCAGCAGTGATCCCGGACAGACCACCTACGAGCAGTACTTC.